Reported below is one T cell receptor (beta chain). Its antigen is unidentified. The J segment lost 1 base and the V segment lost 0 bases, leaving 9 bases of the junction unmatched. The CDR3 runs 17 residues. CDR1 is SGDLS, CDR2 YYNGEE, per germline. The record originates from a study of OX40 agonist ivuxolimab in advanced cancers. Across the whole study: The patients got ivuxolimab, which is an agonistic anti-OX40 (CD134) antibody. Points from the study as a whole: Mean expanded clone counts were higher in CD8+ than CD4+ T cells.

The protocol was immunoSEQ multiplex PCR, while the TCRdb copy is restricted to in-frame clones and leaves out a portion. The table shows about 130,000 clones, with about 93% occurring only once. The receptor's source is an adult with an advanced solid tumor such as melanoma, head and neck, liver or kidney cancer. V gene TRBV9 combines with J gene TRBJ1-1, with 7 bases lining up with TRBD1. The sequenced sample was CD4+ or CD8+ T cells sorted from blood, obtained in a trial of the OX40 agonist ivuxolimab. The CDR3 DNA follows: TGTGCCAGCAGCGTAGCTCCCACTAGGGGGCGGAACACTGAAGCTTTCTTT. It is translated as CASSVAPTRGRNTEAFF.